This T cell receptor beta chain appears in the sequencing data of a study of blood T cell repertoires in COVID-19. Study information: Samples came from the United States, Italy and Spain, spanning acute and convalescent COVID-19.

Libraries were prepared by immunoSEQ multiplex PCR; TCRdb keeps only in-frame clonotypes and omits some of them. The sample contains 250,000 to 350,000 clones, roughly 90% of which appear only once. The CDR3 loop spans 14 amino acids. V shed 3 bases, J shed 4 bases, and the junction held 5 bases outside the gene matches. CDR1 is SGHRS, CDR2 YFSETQ, per germline. Sequenced: peripheral blood. The sequence derives from a woman aged 45-65 years who had recovered from COVID-19. The chain links TRBV5-1 to TRBJ1-2; the match to TRBD1 covers 8 bases. The CDR3 protein is CASSSRGQVYGYTF. The CDR3 region has the DNA TGCGCCAGCAGCTCCAGGGGGCAAGTCTATGGCTACACCTTC.